This is a list of T cell receptor beta chains from one sample in a study of blood T cell repertoires in COVID-19. Some clones are missing from TCRdb's copy, which holds only in-frame ones; the method was immunoSEQ multiplex PCR. In the table there are some 150,000 clones, about 86% of which are singletons. What was sequenced was peripheral blood. The receptors come from a woman aged 45-65 years with active or convalescent COVID-19. Each CDR3 is given with its conserved first and last residue. D genes are given only for firm matches. Only some rows state a clone size, as once, few, many or a class for expanded clones.

j_call v_call cdr3_length d_call clone_size cdr3_aa cdr3_nt
TRBJ2-7 TRBV18 16 . once CASSPSRGLEGYEQYF TGTGCCAGCTCACCATCACGAGGGCTAGAGGGCTACGAGCAGTACTTC
TRBJ2-3 TRBV28 19 . . CASSPLPGTRTSSTDTQYF TGTGCCAGCAGCCCGCTACCCGGGACAAGGACCTCTAGCACAGATACGCAGTATTTT
TRBJ1-5 TRBV7-9 17 TRBD1 . CASSPGQGGSGNQPQHF TGTGCCAGCAGCCCAGGACAGGGGGGTTCAGGCAATCAGCCCCAGCATTTT
TRBJ2-7 TRBV5-1 13 TRBD2 . CASGWTSGNEQYF TGCGCCAGCGGGTGGACTAGCGGGAACGAGCAGTACTTC
TRBJ2-3 TRBV28 14 . . CASSLWDGGHTQYF TGTGCCAGCAGTTTATGGGATGGGGGCCATACGCAGTATTTT
TRBJ2-3 TRBV6-1 15 TRBD2 . CASSEATSGTDTQYF TGTGCCAGCAGTGAAGCTACTAGCGGCACAGATACGCAGTATTTT
TRBJ1-6 TRBV25-1 16 . . CASSGVGQGRNSPLHF TGTGCCAGCAGTGGAGTTGGGCAGGGCAGGAATTCACCCCTCCACTTT
TRBJ2-1 TRBV30 14 . . CAWAEGQAYNEQFF TGTGCCTGGGCGGAGGGGCAAGCCTACAATGAGCAGTTCTTC
TRBJ2-7 TRBV2 14 TRBD2 . CASSEGGSSYEQYF TGTGCCAGCAGTGAGGGGGGGAGCTCCTACGAGCAGTACTTC
TRBJ2-7 TRBV24-1 14 . . CATSDEDGTYEQYF TGTGCCACCAGTGATGAAGACGGGACCTACGAGCAGTACTTC
TRBJ1-5 TRBV5-6 18 TRBD1 . CASSLWGLGQGANQPQHF TGTGCCAGCAGCTTGTGGGGACTAGGACAGGGGGCGAATCAGCCCCAGCATTTT
TRBJ1-1 TRBV27 17 . . CASSPTLNRGAVGEAFF TGTGCCAGCAGCCCTACCTTGAATCGGGGGGCGGTTGGTGAAGCTTTCTTT
TRBJ1-4 TRBV2 14 . once CASSGRGEGEKLFF TGTGCCAGCAGTGGTAGGGGCGAAGGTGAAAAACTGTTTTTT
TRBJ2-1 TRBV7-6 17 TRBD2 . CASSSSGGAARYNEQFF TGTGCCAGCAGTTCAAGCGGGGGGGCAGCTAGGTACAATGAGCAGTTCTTC
TRBJ1-2 TRBV28 11 . once CASTDYYGYTF TGTGCCAGCACCGACTACTATGGCTACACCTTC
TRBJ2-5 TRBV4-1 14 . . CASSQSQNQETQYF TGCGCCAGCAGCCAAAGCCAAAACCAAGAGACCCAGTACTTC
TRBJ2-7 TRBV27 15 TRBD1 few CASSSSTGTGDEQYF TGTGCCAGCAGCTCCTCTACCGGGACAGGGGACGAGCAGTACTTC
TRBJ1-2 TRBV29-1 13 . . CSVAGDLNYGYTF TGCAGCGTGGCGGGGGATCTAAACTATGGCTACACCTTC
TRBJ2-1 TRBV7-6 16 . . CASSTSLKGNFNEQFF TGTGCCAGCAGCACCTCTTTAAAGGGGAACTTCAATGAGCAGTTCTTC
TRBJ2-1 TRBV28 12 . . CASSLPGYEQFF TGTGCCAGCAGTTTACCCGGGTATGAGCAGTTCTTC
TRBJ1-3 TRBV13 15 . . CASSHKVGAGNTIYF TGTGCCAGCAGCCACAAAGTCGGGGCTGGAAACACCATATATTTT
TRBJ1-5 TRBV28 12 . . CASSISDQPQHF TGTGCCAGCAGTATCTCGGATCAGCCCCAGCATTTT
TRBJ2-7 TRBV7-2 15 TRBD1 once CASSPSTGNYYEQYF TGTGCCAGCAGCCCCTCGACAGGGAACTACTACGAGCAGTACTTC
TRBJ2-1 TRBV2 16 . . CASSDWQTKGYNEQFF TGTGCCAGCAGTGATTGGCAGACAAAAGGCTACAATGAGCAGTTCTTC
TRBJ1-4 TRBV30 17 . few CAWSVKFTGQTNEKLFF TGTGCCTGGAGTGTAAAGTTTACCGGACAGACTAATGAAAAACTGTTTTTT
TRBJ1-5 TRBV19 15 TRBD1 few CASSETGDFNQPQHF TGTGCCAGTAGCGAAACAGGGGACTTCAATCAGCCCCAGCATTTT
TRBJ2-1 TRBV5-5 15 . once CASSLTGSSYNEQFF TGTGCCAGCAGCTTGACGGGGAGCTCCTACAATGAGCAGTTCTTC
TRBJ2-3 TRBV7-2 14 TRBD2 few CASRESGGVNTQYF TGTGCCAGCAGGGAGAGCGGGGGGGTGAATACGCAGTATTTT
TRBJ2-5 TRBV9 14 . . CASSVGGTRETQYF TGTGCCAGCAGCGTAGGAGGTACCCGAGAGACCCAGTACTTC
TRBJ1-2 TRBV5-8 15 TRBD1 . CASSLPGQGIYGYTF TGTGCCAGCAGCCTACCGGGACAGGGAATCTATGGCTACACCTTC
TRBJ1-3 TRBV6-5 16 . . CASSYSKGRSGNTIYF TGTGCCAGCAGTTACTCGAAGGGGCGGTCTGGAAACACCATATATTTT
TRBJ2-3 TRBV9 14 . . CASSSRVGTDTQYF TGTGCCAGCAGCTCCAGGGTAGGTACAGATACGCAGTATTTT
TRBJ2-7 TRBV27 15 TRBD2 few CASSPRTSGVYEQYF TGTGCCAGCAGTCCCAGGACTAGCGGGGTATACGAGCAGTACTTC
TRBJ2-3 TRBV4-1 14 . . CASSLATSTDTQYF TGCGCCAGCAGCCTAGCAACTAGCACAGATACGCAGTATTTT
TRBJ1-2 TRBV28 16 TRBD1 . CASNPEPGQPSYGYTF TGTGCCAGCAATCCAGAACCGGGACAGCCCTCCTATGGCTACACCTTC
TRBJ2-1 TRBV7-2 15 TRBD2 . CASSHGAGGLNEQFF TGTGCCAGCAGTCACGGGGCGGGAGGGCTCAATGAGCAGTTCTTC
TRBJ1-2 TRBV6-5 14 . . CASSYSGRVHGYTF TGTGCCAGCAGTTACTCCGGCAGGGTACATGGCTACACCTTC
TRBJ2-1 TRBV11-2 19 . . CASSPRSETPPFVYNEQFF TGTGCCAGCAGCCCGAGAAGCGAGACTCCCCCTTTCGTATACAATGAGCAGTTCTTC
TRBJ2-5 TRBV6-6 19 TRBD2 . CASSLWTSGRGLSRETQYF TGTGCCAGCAGTCTCTGGACTAGCGGGAGGGGCCTCTCCCGGGAGACCCAGTACTTC
TRBJ2-7 TRBV12-3/TRBV12-4 13 TRBD2 . CASQRGVAYEQYF TGTGCCAGCCAGCGGGGGGTGGCCTACGAGCAGTACTTC
TRBJ2-6 TRBV5-1 17 . . CASSLGILASGANVLTF TGCGCCAGCAGCTTGGGTATACTAGCATCAGGGGCCAACGTCCTGACTTTC
TRBJ1-6 TRBV30 14 . few CAWREGKGNSPLHF TGTGCCTGGAGGGAGGGGAAGGGAAATTCACCCCTCCACTTT